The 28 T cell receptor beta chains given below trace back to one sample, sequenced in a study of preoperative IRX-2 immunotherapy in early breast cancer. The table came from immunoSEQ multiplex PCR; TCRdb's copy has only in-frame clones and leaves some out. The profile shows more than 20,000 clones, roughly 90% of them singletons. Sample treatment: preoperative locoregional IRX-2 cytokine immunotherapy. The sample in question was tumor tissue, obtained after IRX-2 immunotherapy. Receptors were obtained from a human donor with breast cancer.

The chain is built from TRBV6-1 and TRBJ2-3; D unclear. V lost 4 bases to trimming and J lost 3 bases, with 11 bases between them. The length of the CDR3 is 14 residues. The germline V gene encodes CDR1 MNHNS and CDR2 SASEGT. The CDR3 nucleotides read TGTGCCAGCAGTGGGTCAGCCCAGACAGATACGCAGTATTTT. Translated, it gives CASSGSAQTDTQYF.

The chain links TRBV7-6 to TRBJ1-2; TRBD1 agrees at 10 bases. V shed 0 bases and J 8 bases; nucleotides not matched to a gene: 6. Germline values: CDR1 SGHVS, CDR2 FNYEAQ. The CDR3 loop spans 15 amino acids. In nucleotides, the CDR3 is TGTGCCAGCAGCTTAGCTGCGACAGGGGGCTTCGGCTACACCTTC. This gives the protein CASSLAATGGFGYTF.

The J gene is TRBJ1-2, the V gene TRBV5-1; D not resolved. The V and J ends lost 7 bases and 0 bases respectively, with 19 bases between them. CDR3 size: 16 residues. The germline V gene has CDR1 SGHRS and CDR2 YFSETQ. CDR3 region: CASGSPSGTANYGYTF. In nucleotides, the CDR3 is TGCGCCAGCGGAAGTCCCTCGGGCACAGCTAACTATGGCTACACCTTC.

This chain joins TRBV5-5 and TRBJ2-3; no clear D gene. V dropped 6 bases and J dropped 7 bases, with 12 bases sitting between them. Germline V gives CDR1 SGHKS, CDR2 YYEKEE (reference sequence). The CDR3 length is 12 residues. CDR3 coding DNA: TGTGCCAGCAACTCGGGCGAGCATACGCAGTATTTT. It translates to CASNSGEHTQYF.

The CDR3 loop is CASSEATGNQPQHF. The CDR3 coding sequence is TGTGCCAGCAGTGAAGCGACGGGGAATCAGCCCCAGCATTTT. The chain joins TRBV2 to TRBJ1-5, with unresolved D. Per the germline V gene, CDR1 is SNHLY and CDR2 is FYNNEI. This CDR3 is 14 amino acids long. Trimming took 0 bases from V and 4 from J, leaving 7 bases between them.

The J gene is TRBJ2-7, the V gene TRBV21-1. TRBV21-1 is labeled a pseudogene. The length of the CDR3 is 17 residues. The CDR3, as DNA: TGTGCCAGCAGCAAAAACGGGGCAGGCCCCCACTCCTACGAGCAGTACTTC. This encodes CASSKNGAGPHSYEQYF.

The chain's CDR3 is CASSIRRRADGELFF. The CDR3 DNA is TGTGCCAGTAGTATTCGGCGCAGGGCGGACGGGGAGCTGTTTTTT. The gene calls are TRBV19 and TRBJ2-2; TRBD1 is a possible D gene (5 bases). V dropped 3 bases and J dropped 7 bases, with 15 bases sitting between them. The CDR3 covers 15 residues. The germline V gene encodes CDR1 LNHDA and CDR2 SQIVND (reference sequence).

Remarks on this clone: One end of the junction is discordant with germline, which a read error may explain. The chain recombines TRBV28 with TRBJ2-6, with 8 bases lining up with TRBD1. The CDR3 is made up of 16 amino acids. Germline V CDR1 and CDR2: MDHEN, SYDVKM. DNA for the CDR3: TGTGCCAGCCGTTTGACAGGGGAACCTGGGGCCAACGTCCTGACTTTC. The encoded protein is CASRLTGEPGANVLTF.

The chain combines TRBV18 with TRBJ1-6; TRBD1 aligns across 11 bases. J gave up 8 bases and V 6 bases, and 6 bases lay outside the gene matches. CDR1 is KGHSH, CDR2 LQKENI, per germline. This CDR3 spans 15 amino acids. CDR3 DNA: TGTGCCAGCTCGCCCCTGGGACAGGGGGATTCACCCCTCCACTTT. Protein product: CASSPLGQGDSPLHF. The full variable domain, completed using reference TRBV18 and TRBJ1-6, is NAGVMQNPRHLVRRRGQEARLRCSPMKGHSHVYWYRQLPEEGLKFMVYLQKENIIDESGMPKERFSAEFPKEGPSILRIQQVVRGDSAAYFCASSPLGQGDSPLHFGNGTRLTVT.

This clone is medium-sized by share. CDR3 nucleotides: TGTGCCAGCAGCCGTAAATCACAGGGGGCGTACGGGGAGCTGTTTTTT. It codes for CASSRKSQGAYGELFF. This rearrangement joins TRBV5-6 to TRBJ2-2; 9 positions agree with TRBD1. Germline loops: CDR1 SGHDT, CDR2 YYEEEE. CDR3 size: 16 residues. With V trimmed by 4 bases and J by 7 bases, 11 bases remained unmatched.

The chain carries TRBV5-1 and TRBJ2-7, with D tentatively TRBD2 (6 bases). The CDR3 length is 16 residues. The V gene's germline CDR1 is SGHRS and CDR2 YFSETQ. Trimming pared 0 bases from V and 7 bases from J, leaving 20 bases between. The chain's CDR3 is CASSLARGTGFGEQYF. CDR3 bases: TGCGCCAGCAGCTTGGCCCGCGGGACTGGTTTTGGTGAGCAGTACTTC.

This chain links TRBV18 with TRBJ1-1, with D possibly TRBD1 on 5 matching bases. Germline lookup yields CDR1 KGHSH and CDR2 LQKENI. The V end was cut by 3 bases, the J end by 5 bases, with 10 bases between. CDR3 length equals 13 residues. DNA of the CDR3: TGTGCCAGCTCACCTTGGGCAGGGACTGAAGCTTTCTTT. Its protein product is CASSPWAGTEAFF.

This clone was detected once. This CDR3 is CAFQATGTGKTLAFF. The CDR3, as DNA: TGTGCCTTCCAAGCCACTGGGACAGGGAAGACGTTGGCTTTCTTT. The chain employs TRBV30 and TRBJ1-1; TRBD1 aligns across 9 bases. There are 15 residues in the CDR3. The germline gives CDR1 GTSNPN, CDR2 SVGIG (reference sequence). The V and J ends lost 7 bases and 11 bases, in that order; junction bases with no gene match: 20.

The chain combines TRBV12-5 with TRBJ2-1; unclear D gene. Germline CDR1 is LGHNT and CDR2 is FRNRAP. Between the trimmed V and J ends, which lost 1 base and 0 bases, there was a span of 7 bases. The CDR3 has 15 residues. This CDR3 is CASGLGAVSYNEQFF. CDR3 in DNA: TGTGCTAGTGGTTTGGGGGCAGTCTCCTACAATGAGCAGTTCTTC.

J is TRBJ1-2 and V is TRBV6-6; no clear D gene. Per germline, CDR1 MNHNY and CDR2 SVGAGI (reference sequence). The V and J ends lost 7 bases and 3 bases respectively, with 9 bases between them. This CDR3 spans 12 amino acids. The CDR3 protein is CASTDGYYGYTF. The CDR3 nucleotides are TGTGCCAGCACCGACGGATACTATGGCTACACCTTC.

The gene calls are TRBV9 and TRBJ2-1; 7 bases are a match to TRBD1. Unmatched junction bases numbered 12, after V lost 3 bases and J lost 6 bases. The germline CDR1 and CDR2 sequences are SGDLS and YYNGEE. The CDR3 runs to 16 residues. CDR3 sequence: CASSEPETGWANEQFF. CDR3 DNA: TGTGCCAGCAGCGAACCCGAGACAGGGTGGGCCAATGAGCAGTTCTTC.

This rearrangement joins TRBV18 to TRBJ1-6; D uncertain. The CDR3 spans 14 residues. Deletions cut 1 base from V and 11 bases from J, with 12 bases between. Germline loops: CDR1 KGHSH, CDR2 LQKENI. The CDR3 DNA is TGTGCCAGCTCACCACGGGAGGACCAGGCACCCCTCCACTTT. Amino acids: CASSPREDQAPLHF.

In DNA form, the CDR3 reads TGTGCCAGCAGCTCACTAGCGGGGTTATACAATGAGCAGTTCTTC. The encoded protein is CASSSLAGLYNEQFF. The rearrangement uses TRBV11-2 and TRBJ2-1, with TRBD2 identical over 10 bases. V gave up 4 bases and J gave up 4 bases; unmatched junction bases: 4. Germline V gene lookup returns CDR1 SGHAT and CDR2 FQNNGV. The length of the CDR3 is 15 residues.

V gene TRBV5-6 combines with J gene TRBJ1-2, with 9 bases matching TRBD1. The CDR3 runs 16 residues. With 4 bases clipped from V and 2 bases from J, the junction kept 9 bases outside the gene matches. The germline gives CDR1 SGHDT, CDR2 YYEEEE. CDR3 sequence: CASSTDTGGPNYGYTF. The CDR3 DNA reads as TGTGCCAGCAGCACAGATACAGGGGGCCCCAACTATGGCTACACCTTC.

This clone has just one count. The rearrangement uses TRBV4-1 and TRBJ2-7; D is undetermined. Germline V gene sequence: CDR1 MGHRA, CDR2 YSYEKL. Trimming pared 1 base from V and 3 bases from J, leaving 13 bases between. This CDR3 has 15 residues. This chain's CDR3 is CASSQGWGNFYEQYF. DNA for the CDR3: TGCGCCAGCAGCCAAGGGTGGGGAAATTTCTACGAGCAGTACTTC.

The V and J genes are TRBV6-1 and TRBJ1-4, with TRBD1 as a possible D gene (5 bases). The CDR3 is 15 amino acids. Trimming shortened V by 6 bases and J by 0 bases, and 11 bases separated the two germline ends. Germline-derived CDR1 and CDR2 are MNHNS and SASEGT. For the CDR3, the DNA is TGTGCCAGCAGAGACTTGGGGGCAACTAATGAAAAACTGTTTTTT. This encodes CASRDLGATNEKLFF.

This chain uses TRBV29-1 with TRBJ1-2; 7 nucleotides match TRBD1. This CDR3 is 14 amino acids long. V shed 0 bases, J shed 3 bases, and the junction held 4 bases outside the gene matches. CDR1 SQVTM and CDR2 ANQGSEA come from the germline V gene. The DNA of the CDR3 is TGCAGCGTTGAAGAGAGGGACAGCTACTATGGCTACACCTTC. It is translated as CSVEERDSYYGYTF.

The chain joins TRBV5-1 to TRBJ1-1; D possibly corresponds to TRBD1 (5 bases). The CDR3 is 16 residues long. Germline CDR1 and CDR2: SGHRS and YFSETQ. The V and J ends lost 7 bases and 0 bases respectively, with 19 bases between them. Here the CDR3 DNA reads TGCGCCAGCGGGCAGGGTATGGGGAGCATGAACACTGAAGCTTTCTTT. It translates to CASGQGMGSMNTEAFF.

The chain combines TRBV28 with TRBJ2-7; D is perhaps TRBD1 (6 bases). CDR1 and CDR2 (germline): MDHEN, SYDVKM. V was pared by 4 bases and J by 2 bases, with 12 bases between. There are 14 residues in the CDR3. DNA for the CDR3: TGTGCCAGCAGTTCAGGACAGAGACCCTACGAGCAGTACGTC. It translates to CASSSGQRPYEQYV.

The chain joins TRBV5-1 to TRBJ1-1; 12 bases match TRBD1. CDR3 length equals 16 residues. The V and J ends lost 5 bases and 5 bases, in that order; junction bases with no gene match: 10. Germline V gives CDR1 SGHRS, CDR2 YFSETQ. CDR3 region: CASRVGTGGAWTEAFF. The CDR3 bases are TGCGCCAGCAGAGTAGGGACAGGGGGCGCCTGGACTGAAGCTTTCTTT.

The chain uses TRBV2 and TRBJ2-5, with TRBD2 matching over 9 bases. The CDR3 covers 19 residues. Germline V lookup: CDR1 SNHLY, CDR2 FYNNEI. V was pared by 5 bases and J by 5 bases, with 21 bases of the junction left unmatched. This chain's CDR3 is CASSPERRGPRTSDETQYF. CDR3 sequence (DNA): TGTGCCAGCAGTCCGGAAAGACGGGGACCCCGGACTAGCGACGAGACCCAGTACTTC.

The CDR3 sequence is CATPGGRTGTSGYTF. The CDR3 DNA follows: TGTGCCACCCCAGGGGGTAGGACAGGAACTTCTGGCTACACCTTC. J is TRBJ1-2 and V is TRBV6-6; TRBD1 matches 7 bases. The CDR3 extends over 15 amino acids. The V gene's germline CDR1 is MNHNY and CDR2 SVGAGI (reference sequence). Trimming removed 10 bases from V and 7 bases from J; junction bases left unmatched: 18.

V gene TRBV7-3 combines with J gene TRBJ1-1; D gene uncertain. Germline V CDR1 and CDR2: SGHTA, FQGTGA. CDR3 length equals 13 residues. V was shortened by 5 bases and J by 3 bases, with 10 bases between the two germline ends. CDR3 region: CASSAGIDTEAFF. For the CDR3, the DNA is TGTGCCAGCAGCGCAGGTATAGACACTGAAGCTTTCTTT.